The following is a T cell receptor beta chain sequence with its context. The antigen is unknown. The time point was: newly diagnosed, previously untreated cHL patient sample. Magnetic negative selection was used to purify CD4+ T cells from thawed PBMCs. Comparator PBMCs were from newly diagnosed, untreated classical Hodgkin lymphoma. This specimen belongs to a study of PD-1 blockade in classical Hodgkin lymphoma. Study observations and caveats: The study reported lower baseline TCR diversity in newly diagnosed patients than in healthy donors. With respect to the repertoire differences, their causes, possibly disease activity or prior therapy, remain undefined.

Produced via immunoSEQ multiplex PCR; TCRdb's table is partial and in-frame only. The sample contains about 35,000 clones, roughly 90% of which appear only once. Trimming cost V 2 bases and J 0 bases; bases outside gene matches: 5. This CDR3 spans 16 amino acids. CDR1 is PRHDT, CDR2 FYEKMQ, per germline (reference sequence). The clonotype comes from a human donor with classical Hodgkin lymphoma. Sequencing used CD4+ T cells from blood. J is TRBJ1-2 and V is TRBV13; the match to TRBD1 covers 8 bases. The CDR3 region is CASSLNRGATNYGYTF. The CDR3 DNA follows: TGTGCCAGCAGCTTAAACAGGGGGGCAACTAACTATGGCTACACCTTC.